The entry below gives a single T cell receptor (beta chain) sequence along with its context. The antigen is undetermined. The data were taken from a study of cytomegalovirus exposure and HLA in healthy donors. Background on the study: Earlier work reported 100 million or so unique TCR beta sequences from roughly 180 million T cells. Among fewer than 500 genotyped donors, about 83% fell in the Caucasian-associated ancestry cluster. General study points: In a later analysis, a missense DCLRE1C variant was linked to TCR beta V- and J-gene trimming. There were about 160 TCR beta chains listed as cytomegalovirus-associated.

Germline lookup yields CDR1 SGHDN and CDR2 FVKESK. The CDR3 consists of 13 residues. V lost 0 bases and J 5 bases, leaving 7 bases between the germline ends. Amplification used 60 Vbeta primers and 13 Jbeta primers. This table comes from immunoSEQ multiplex PCR, and its TCRdb copy is limited to in-frame clones, with some not included. The repertoire holds more than 95,000 clones, with roughly 80% as singletons. Sequenced input: PBMCs. The chain is built from TRBV14 and TRBJ1-1; D gene unclear. The receptor comes from a man aged 30 to 45 in good health and CMV-seronegative. The CDR3 sequence: CASSQDRRTEAFF. The CDR3 DNA reads TGTGCCAGCAGCCAAGATAGGAGGACTGAAGCTTTCTTT.